This entry concerns a single TCR beta chain. What it recognizes is unknown. The data were obtained in a study of cytomegalovirus exposure and HLA in healthy donors. Background on the study: The approximately 110 validation repertoires, a later analysis reported, used the same platform as the approximately 670 repertoires from the first cohort. Study conclusions and caveats: Specific recognition of CMV antigens was confirmed in vitro for a few chains (all CMV-associated). Reports indicated that the classifier achieved high specificity and sensitivity in diagnosing cytomegalovirus status.

The donors were members of the validation cohort comprising approximately 120 subjects, separate from the roughly 670-subject first cohort. Clones were sequenced by immunoSEQ multiplex PCR, and TCRdb holds only the in-frame ones, with some missing. The sample includes 80,000 to 100,000 clones, approximately 91% of them seen just once. This clonotype was obtained from a man aged 30 to 45 in good health and CMV-seronegative. Sequenced material: PBMCs.

CDR3 sequence (DNA): TGTGCCAGCAGCTTAGCGCGTCCGGGTACGACCTACAATGAGCAGTTCTTC. It codes for CASSLARPGTTYNEQFF. V gene TRBV7-6 combines with J gene TRBJ2-1, with no clear D. The length of the CDR3 is 17 residues. Trimming took off 0 bases at V and 2 bases at J, with 14 bases between the two ends. Germline values: CDR1 SGHVS, CDR2 FNYEAQ. The variable domain in full, completed from reference TRBV7-6 and TRBJ2-1, reads GAGVSQSPRYKVTKRGQDVALRCDPISGHVSLYWYRQALGQGPEFLTYFNYEAQQDKSGLPNDRFSAERPEGSISTLTIQRTEQRDSAMYRCASSLARPGTTYNEQFFGPGTRLTVL.